The T cell receptor (beta chain) described here comes from a study of regulatory T cells in long-lasting Graves disease (dated by TCRdb to the early 2020s). Background on the whole study: In the newly diagnosed Graves' disease group, patients had been taking antithyroid drugs for less than 3 months. The study was registered as a clinical trial and conducted in China. This study used TCR sequencing and RNA sequencing of peripheral blood to compare persistent Graves' disease patients against newly diagnosed Graves' disease patients. A total of roughly 33 samples were covered by TCR sequencing, comprising around 13 persistent and about 20 newly diagnosed Graves' disease patients. Broader findings and caveats from the paper: Compared with newly diagnosed patients, patients with persistent Graves' disease had lower TCR Shannon entropy and fewer highly expanded clones, which suggests clonal expansion. The authors noted that the small sample size was a limitation that may lower accuracy. A larger number of public clonotypes was shared among persistent patients (more than 2,500) than among newly diagnosed patients (around 890). Sequencing and analysis were limited to the TCR beta chain. The study examined only peripheral blood because the primary lesion, thyroid tissue, could not be accessed.

The library was produced with multiplex PCR. These reads were obtained on an Illumina HiSeq 4000. To build TCR beta libraries, CDR3 regions were amplified by Arm-PCR using iRepertoire HTBI primers. Before sequencing, the PCR products underwent gel purification. In the source study's methods: Gene usage analysis of CDR3 amino acid clonotypes used the approximately 62 TRBV and fewer than 15 TRBJ segments found across samples. COPE and FqMerger were used to merge the filtered high-quality paired reads into contigs. Contigs were aligned with BLAST to IMGT TRBV, TRBD and TRBJ reference genes, and CDR3 was defined per IMGT. Highly expanded clones were defined as clonotypes with a frequency above 0.1%. Repertoire diversity was measured by Shannon entropy, and V-J evenness by the Gini coefficient. Clonotypes shared by more than one individual were considered public. TCRdb reprocessed the public reads (quality trimming at Q25 with fastp, clone calling with MiXCR) and kept in-frame beta chains. Rows with one shared CDR3 protein collapse into an entry with the most common genes and DNA. It is TCRdb's table, rather than the study itself, that gives the V and J calls and clone size. The table for this sample lists about 220,000 distinct CDR3 sequences; about 16% of them were counted only once. The top ten hold around 21% of the sample.

The sample holds many counts of this clonotype. Its antigen target is currently unknown. Base qualities are not provided; no much larger clone lies one nucleotide away. This specimen's time point label, interpreted: newly diagnosed GD, antithyroid drugs for less than 3 months. RNA was extracted from PBMCs in TRIzol for both TCR sequencing and RNA sequencing. Graves' disease was diagnosed according to American Thyroid Association guidelines. Patients for the study were recruited at an endocrinology department in Xi'an, China. Each patient gave approximately 8.8 milliliters of peripheral blood, collected in an EDTA anticoagulant tube. Ficoll Paque Plus density gradient separation was used to isolate PBMCs, and no further T cell sorting was performed. An Agilent 2100 Bioanalyzer and agarose gel were used to check RNA quality, while a NanoDrop 2000 measured RNA concentration. The TCR comes from a female donor with Graves disease. Sequences were derived from peripheral blood mononuclear cells (PBMCs), sampled at new diagnosis, from a patient treated with antithyroid drugs.

This receptor carries the CDR3 CANTRTVTKGNQPQHF. The DNA reads TGTGCCAATACACGGACGGTAACGAAGGGCAATCAGCCCCAGCATTTT. The rearrangement joined TRBV2 to TRBJ1-5; no D gene call is confident. For CDR1 and CDR2, the germline V gene lists SNHLY and FYNNEI. Counted from cysteine to phenylalanine, this CDR3 has 16 amino acids. Just the 48-base CDR3 DNA is kept, in frame starting at base 1. The trim is 10 bases for V and 2 bases for J, with a gap of 21 bases between the germline ends.